The T cell receptor (beta chain) described here comes from a study of blood T cell repertoires in COVID-19 (dated by TCRdb to between 2020 and 2021). Study-level background: Collaborator samples came from the United States, Italy and Spain and covered acute and convalescent phases of COVID-19. The repertoires were released in a freely available public database meant as a resource for research on the immune response to SARS-CoV-2. Where available, HLA class I and class II types were obtained from metadata supplied by the sample provider rather than from assay-based typing. The prospective study material was composed of cDNA or gDNA derived from T cells, B-cell-depleted T cells, or PBMCs. Sample metadata almost always included a de-identified subject ID, COVID-19 status, age in years and sex. The dataset comprised deeply sampled blood TCRbeta repertoires from subjects exposed to, actively infected with, or recovered from COVID-19. The samples were drawn from the first 160 participants of the ongoing ImmuneRACE study and from 950 to 1,500 subjects provided by 6 global collaborators.

The CDR3, from cysteine to phenylalanine, totals 17 residues. The only DNA kept is the CDR3, 51 bases in frame from the first base. Per the germline V gene (reference sequence), LNHDA is the CDR1 and SQIVND is the CDR2. Here V drops 6 bases and J drops 1 base, and the junction holds 14 bases not matched to any gene. The immunoSEQ Assay, a bias-controlled multiplex PCR, was used to amplify TCRbeta CDR3 regions from genomic DNA. As for the original processing: The number of nucleated cells in each sample was estimated from the amplification of reference gene primers within the assay. Sequence reads were collapsed and filtered to measure the absolute abundance of every unique TCRbeta CDR3 rearrangement. Productive Simpson clonality was computed per sample as the square root of Simpson's diversity index over productive rearrangements. Entries here come from immuneACCESS through TCRdb and include only in-frame sequences with V and J called. Some clones fail to appear in such tables; in the studies checked, an unresolved V gene covers under half of the shortfall, and the cause of the remainder is unknown. V and J calls and clone size follow that table, whereas D and trimming were derived from the DNA. The sample yields approximately 250,000 clones; more than 80% were counted once. The ten largest clones take up 4.1% of the sample.

A remark on this clone: Its antigen remains unidentified. Base-call qualities are not available, and no considerably larger clone is one nucleotide away.

Results and caveats for the whole study, not just this receptor: How much clinical and demographic metadata was included differed by source and by participant, and the metadata was provided uncurated.

Participants in the prospective study were aged 18 to 89 years, lived in 20 to 30 United States geographic areas, and enrolled through a virtual design. Cohort assignment in the prospective study relied on participant-reported clinical history from a screening survey and a study questionnaire. In the prospective study, whole blood, serum and a nasopharyngeal or oropharyngeal swab were collected from each participant by mobile phlebotomists. Prospective study participants could optionally give additional blood draws and questionnaires over a 2-month period. Before DNA extraction, prospective study blood samples were shipped either frozen or at room temperature.

Sequencing input: PBMCs or T cells enriched from blood (not recorded which). The sequence was collected from a woman younger than 45 with acute COVID-19. The rearranged segments are TRBV19 and TRBJ2-7; TRBD1 aligns with 8 central bases. In nucleotides, the sequence is TGTGCCAGTAGCCGACAGGGGCCCCCCCTCCCTTCCTACGAGCAGTACTTC. Translated, it gives CASSRQGPPLPSYEQYF.